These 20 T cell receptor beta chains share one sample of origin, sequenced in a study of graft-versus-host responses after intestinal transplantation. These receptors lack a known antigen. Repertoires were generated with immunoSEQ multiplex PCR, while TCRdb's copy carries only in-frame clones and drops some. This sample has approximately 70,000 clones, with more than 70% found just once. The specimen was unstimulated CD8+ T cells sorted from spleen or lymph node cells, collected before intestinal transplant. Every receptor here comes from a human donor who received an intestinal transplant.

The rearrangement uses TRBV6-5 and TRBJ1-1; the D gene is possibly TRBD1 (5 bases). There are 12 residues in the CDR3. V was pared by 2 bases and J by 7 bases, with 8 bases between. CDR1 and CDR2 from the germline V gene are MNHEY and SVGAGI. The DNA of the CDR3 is TGTGCCAGCAGTTACGGGGGGAGTGAAGCTTTCTTT. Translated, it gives CASSYGGSEAFF.

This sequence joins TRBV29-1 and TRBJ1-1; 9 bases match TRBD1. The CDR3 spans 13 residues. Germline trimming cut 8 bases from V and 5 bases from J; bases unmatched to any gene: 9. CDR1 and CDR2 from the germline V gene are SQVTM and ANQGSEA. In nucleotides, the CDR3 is TGCAGCATACTGACAGGGGGAGGGACTGAAGCTTTCTTT. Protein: CSILTGGGTEAFF.

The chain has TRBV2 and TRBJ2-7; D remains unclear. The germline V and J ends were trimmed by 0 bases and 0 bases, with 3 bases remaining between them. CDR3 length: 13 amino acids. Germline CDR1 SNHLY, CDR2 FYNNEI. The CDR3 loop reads CASSEARSYEQYF. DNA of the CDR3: TGTGCCAGCAGTGAAGCGCGCTCCTACGAGCAGTACTTC.

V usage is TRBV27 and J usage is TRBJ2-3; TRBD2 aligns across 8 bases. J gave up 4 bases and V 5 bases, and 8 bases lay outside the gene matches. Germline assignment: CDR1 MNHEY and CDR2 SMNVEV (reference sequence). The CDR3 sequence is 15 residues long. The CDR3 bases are TGTGCCAGCAGTCCCATAGCGGGGTTGGCAGATACGCAGTATTTT. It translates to CASSPIAGLADTQYF.

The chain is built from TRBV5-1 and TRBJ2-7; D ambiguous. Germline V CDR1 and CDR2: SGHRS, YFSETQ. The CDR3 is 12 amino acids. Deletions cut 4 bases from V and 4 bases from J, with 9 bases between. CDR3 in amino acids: CASSAVGYEQYF. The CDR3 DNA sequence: TGCGCCAGCAGCGCGGTCGGATACGAGCAGTACTTC.

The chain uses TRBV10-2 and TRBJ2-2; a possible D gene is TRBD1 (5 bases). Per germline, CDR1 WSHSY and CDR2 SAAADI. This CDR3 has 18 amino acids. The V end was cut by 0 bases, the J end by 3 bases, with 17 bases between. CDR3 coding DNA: TGCGCCAGCAGTGAGTCGGGGCAGGGAAGGTTTGACACCGGGGAGCTGTTTTTT. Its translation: CASSESGQGRFDTGELFF.

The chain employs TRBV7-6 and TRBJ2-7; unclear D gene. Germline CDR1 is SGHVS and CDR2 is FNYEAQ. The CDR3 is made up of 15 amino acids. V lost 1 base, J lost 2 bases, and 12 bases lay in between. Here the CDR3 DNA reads TGTGCCAGCAGCTTAGGGCCAGGCCTCCCCTACGAGCAGTACTTC. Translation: CASSLGPGLPYEQYF.

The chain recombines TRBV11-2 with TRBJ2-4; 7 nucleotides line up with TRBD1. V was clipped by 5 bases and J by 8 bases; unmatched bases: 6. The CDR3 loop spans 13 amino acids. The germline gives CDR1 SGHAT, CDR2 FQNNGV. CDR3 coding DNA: TGTGCCAGCAGCCCGACAGGGCCAGACATTCAGTACTTC. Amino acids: CASSPTGPDIQYF.

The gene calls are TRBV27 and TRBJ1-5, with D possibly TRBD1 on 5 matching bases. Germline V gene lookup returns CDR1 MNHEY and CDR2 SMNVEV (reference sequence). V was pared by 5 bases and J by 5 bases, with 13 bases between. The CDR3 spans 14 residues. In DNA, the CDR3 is TGTGCCAGCAGTCCCCCTGGGGGGGATCAGCCCCAGCATTTT. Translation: CASSPPGGDQPQHF.

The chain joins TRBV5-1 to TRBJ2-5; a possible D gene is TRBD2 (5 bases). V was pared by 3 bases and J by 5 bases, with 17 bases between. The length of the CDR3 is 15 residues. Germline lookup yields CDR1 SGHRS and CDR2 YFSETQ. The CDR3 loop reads CASSSGRGGGETQYF. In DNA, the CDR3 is TGCGCCAGCAGCTCTGGTCGTGGAGGTGGGGAGACCCAGTACTTC.

In nucleotides, the CDR3 is TGTGCCAGCAGCAACCGGGTGAACACTGAAGCTTTCTTT. This encodes CASSNRVNTEAFF. The chain is built from TRBV9 and TRBJ1-1, with D unclear. CDR3 length: 13 amino acids. Germline V gene lookup returns CDR1 SGDLS and CDR2 YYNGEE. The V and J ends lost 4 bases and 0 bases respectively, with 7 bases between them. Variable domain in full (rest from reference TRBV9 and TRBJ1-1): DSGVTQTPKHLITATGQRVTLRCSPRSGDLSVYWYQQSLDQGLQFLIQYYNGEERAKGNILERFSAQQFPDLHSELNLSSLELGDSALYFCASSNRVNTEAFFGQGTRLTVV.

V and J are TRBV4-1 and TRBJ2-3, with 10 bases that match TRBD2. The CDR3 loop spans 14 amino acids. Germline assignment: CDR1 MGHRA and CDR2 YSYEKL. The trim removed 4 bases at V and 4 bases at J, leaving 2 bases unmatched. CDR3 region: CASSLSGGSDTQYF. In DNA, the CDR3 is TGCGCCAGCAGCCTTAGCGGGGGGTCAGATACGCAGTATTTT.

The CDR3 region is CASSLGQGGYGYTF. CDR3 DNA: TGTGCCAGCAGCCTCGGACAGGGAGGGTATGGCTACACCTTC. The chain uses TRBV28 and TRBJ1-2; 8 positions agree with TRBD1. Germline V lookup: CDR1 MDHEN, CDR2 SYDVKM. V gave up 6 bases and J gave up 5 bases; unmatched junction bases: 8. The CDR3 consists of 14 residues.

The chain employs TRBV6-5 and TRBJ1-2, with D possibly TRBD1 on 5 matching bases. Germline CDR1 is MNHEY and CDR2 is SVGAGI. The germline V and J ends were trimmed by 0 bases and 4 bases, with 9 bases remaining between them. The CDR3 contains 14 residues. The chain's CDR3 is CASSYSIQAYGYTF. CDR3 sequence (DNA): TGTGCCAGCAGTTACTCGATACAGGCCTATGGCTACACCTTC.

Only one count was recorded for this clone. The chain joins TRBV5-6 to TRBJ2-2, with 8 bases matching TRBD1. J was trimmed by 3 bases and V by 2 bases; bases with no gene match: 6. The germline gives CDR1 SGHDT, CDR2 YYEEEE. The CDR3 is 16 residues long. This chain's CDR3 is CASSLGGQGYTGELFF. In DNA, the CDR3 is TGTGCCAGCAGCTTAGGAGGACAGGGATACACCGGGGAGCTGTTTTTT.

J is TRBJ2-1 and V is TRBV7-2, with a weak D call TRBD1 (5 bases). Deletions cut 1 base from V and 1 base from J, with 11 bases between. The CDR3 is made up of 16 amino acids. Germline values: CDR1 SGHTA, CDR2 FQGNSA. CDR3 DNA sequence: TGTGCCAGCAGCTTAGTCGCAGGGCCTTCCTACAATGAGCAGTTCTTC. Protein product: CASSLVAGPSYNEQFF.

This CDR3 is CASSLFNPLRDGYTF. The CDR3 DNA sequence: TGTGCCAGCAGTTTATTTAACCCCTTACGGGATGGCTACACCTTC. The J gene is TRBJ1-2, the V gene TRBV28; D gene unclear. V gave up 1 base and J gave up 6 bases, with 15 bases separating them. The CDR3 has 15 residues. Germline V lookup: CDR1 MDHEN, CDR2 SYDVKM.

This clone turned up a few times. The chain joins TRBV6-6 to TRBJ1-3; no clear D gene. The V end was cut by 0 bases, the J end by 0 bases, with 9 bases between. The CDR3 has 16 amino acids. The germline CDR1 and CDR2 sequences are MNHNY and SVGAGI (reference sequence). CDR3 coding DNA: TGTGCCAGCAGTTACTCGATTTCTAACTCTGGAAACACCATATATTTT. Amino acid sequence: CASSYSISNSGNTIYF.

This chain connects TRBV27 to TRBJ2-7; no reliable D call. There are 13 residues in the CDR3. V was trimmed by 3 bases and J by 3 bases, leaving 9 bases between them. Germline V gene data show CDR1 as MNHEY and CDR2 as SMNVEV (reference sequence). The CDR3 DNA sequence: TGTGCCAGCAGTTTCGGTCCCCTCTACGAGCAGTACTTC. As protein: CASSFGPLYEQYF.

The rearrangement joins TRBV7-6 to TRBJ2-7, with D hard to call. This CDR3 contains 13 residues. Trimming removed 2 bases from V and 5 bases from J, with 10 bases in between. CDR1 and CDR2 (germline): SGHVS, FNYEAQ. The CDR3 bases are TGTGCCAGCAGCTTAAAGGAGTGGAACGAGCAGTACTTC. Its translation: CASSLKEWNEQYF.